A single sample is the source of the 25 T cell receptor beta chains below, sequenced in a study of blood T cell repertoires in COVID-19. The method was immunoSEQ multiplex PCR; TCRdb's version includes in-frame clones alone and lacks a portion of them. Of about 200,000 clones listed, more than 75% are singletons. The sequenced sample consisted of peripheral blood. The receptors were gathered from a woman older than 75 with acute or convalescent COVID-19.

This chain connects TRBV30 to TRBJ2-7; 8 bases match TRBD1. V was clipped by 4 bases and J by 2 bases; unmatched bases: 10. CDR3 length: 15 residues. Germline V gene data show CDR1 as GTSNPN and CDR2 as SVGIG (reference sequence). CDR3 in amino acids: CAWTTSTGDPYEQYF. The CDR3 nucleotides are TGTGCCTGGACCACTTCGACAGGGGACCCCTACGAGCAGTACTTC. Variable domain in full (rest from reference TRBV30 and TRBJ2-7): SQTIHQWPATLVQPVGSPLSLECTVEGTSNPNLYWYRQAAGRGLQLLFYSVGIGQISSEVPQNLSASRPQDRQFILSSKKLLLSDSGFYLCAWTTSTGDPYEQYFGPGTRLTVT.

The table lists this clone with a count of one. The CDR3 DNA is TGTGCCAGCAGTCCGGACAGGGGCTATGGCTACACCTTC. Residues: CASSPDRGYGYTF. The chain carries TRBV27 and TRBJ1-2, with 9 bases matching TRBD1. The CDR3 sequence is 13 residues long. V shed 5 bases and J 4 bases; nucleotides not matched to a gene: 2. CDR1 and CDR2 from the germline V gene are MNHEY and SMNVEV (reference sequence).

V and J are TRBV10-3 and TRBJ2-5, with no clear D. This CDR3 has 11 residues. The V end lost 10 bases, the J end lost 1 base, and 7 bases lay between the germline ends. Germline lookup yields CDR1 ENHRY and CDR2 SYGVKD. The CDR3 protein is CATEAQETQYF. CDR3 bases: TGTGCCACCGAGGCCCAAGAGACCCAGTACTTC.

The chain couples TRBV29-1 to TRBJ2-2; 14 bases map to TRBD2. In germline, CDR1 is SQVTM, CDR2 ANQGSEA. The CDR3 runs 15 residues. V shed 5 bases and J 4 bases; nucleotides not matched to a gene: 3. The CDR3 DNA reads TGCAGCGTTAGACTAGCGGGAGGGATCACCGGGGAGCTGTTTTTT. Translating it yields CSVRLAGGITGELFF.

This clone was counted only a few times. The CDR3 region is CASSLGYSRNTEAFF. Written as DNA, the CDR3 is TGCGCCAGCAGCTTGGGATATTCGAGGAACACTGAAGCTTTCTTT. The genes are TRBV5-1 and TRBJ1-1; D call uncertain. Germline CDR1 is SGHRS and CDR2 is YFSETQ. The CDR3 consists of 15 residues. Trimming pared 0 bases from V and 1 base from J, leaving 10 bases between.

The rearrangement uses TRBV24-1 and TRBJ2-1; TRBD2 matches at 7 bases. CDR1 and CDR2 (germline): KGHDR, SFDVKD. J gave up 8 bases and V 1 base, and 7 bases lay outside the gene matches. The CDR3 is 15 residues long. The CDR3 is CATSDFAGVTDEQFF. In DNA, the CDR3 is TGTGCCACCAGTGATTTTGCGGGAGTAACGGATGAGCAGTTCTTC.

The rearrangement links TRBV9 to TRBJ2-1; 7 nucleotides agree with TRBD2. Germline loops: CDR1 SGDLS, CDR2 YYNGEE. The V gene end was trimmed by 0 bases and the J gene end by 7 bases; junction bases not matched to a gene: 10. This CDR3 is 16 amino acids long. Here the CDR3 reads CASSVVGAGVGNEQFF. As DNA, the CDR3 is TGTGCCAGCAGCGTAGTCGGGGCGGGAGTTGGAAATGAGCAGTTCTTC.

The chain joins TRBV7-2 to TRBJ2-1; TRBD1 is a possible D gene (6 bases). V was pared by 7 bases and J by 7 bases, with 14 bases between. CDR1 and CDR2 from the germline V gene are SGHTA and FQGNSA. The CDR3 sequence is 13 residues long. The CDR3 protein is CASTQGLLNEQFF. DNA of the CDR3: TGTGCCAGCACACAGGGTCTTCTGAATGAGCAGTTCTTC.

In DNA, the CDR3 is TGTGCTAGTGGTCCAGGACTAGCGGGAGATGGAGATACGCAGTATTTT. Residues: CASGPGLAGDGDTQYF. The V and J genes are TRBV12-5 and TRBJ2-3, with 13 bases that match TRBD2. The CDR3 consists of 16 residues. Germline CDR1 LGHNT, CDR2 FRNRAP. Trimming at V came to 5 bases and at J to 5 bases, leaving 7 bases not matched to a gene.

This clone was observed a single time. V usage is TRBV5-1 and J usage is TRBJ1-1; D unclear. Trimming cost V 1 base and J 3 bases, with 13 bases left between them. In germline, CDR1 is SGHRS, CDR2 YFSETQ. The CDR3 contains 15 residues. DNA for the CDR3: TGCGCCAGCAGCTTGTTAAGAGTAGATGACACTGAAGCTTTCTTT. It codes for CASSLLRVDDTEAFF. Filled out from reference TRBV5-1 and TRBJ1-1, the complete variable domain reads KAGVTQTPRYLIKTRGQQVTLSCSPISGHRSVSWYQQTPGQGLQFLFEYFSETQRNKGNFPGRFSGRQFSNSRSEMNVSTLELGDSALYLCASSLLRVDDTEAFFGQGTRLTVV.

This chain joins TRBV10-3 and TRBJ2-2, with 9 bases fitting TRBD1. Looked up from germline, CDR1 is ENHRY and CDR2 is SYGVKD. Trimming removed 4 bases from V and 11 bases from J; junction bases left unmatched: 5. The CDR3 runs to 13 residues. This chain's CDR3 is CAISGGQGLELFF. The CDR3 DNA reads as TGTGCCATCAGTGGGGGACAGGGTTTAGAGCTGTTTTTT.

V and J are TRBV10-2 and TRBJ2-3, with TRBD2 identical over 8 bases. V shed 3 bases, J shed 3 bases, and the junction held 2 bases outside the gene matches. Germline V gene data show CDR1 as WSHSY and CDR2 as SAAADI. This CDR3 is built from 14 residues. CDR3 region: CASSDSGRTDTQYF. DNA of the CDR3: TGCGCCAGCAGTGACAGCGGGAGAACAGATACGCAGTATTTT.

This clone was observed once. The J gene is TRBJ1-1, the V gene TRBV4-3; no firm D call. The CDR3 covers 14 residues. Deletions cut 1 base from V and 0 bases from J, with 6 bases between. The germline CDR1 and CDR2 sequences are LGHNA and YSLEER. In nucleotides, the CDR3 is TGCGCCAGCAGCCAAGCCGGGTTGAACACTGAAGCTTTCTTT. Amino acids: CASSQAGLNTEAFF.

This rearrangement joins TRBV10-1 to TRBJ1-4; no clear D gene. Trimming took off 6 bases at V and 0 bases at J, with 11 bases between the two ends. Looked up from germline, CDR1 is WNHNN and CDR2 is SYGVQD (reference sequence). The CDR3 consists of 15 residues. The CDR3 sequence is CASSPGSSTNEKLFF. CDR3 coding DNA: TGCGCCAGCAGCCCGGGGTCTTCAACTAATGAAAAACTGTTTTTT.

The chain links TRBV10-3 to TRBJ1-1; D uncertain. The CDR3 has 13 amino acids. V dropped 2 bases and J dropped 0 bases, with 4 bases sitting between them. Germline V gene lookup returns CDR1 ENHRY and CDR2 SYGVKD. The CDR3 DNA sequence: TGTGCCATCAGTGAGGTAGTGAACACTGAAGCTTTCTTT. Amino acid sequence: CAISEVVNTEAFF.

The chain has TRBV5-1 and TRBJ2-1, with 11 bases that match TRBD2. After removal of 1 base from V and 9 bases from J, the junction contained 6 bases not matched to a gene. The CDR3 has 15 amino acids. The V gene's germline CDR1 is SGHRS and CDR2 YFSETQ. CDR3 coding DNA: TGCGCCAGCAGCTTGCTAGCGGGAGGCTTGGGTGAGCAGTTCTTC. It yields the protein CASSLLAGGLGEQFF.

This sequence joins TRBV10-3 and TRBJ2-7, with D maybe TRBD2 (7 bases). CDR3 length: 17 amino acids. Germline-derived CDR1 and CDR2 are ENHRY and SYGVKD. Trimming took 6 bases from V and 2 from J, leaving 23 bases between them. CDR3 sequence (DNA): TGTGCCATCAGCGAAAGGGGGGGAGGCAGGGTGGCCTACGAGCAGTACTTC. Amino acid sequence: CAISERGGGRVAYEQYF.

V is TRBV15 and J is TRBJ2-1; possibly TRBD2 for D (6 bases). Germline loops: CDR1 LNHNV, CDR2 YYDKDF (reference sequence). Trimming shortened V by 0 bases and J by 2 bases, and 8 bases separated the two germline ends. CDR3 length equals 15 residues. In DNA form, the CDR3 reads TGTGCCACCAGCAGAGAAAGGACTACCTACAATGAGCAGTTCTTC. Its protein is CATSRERTTYNEQFF. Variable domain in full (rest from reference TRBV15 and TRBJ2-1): DAMVIQNPRYQVTQFGKPVTLSCSQTLNHNVMYWYQQKSSQAPKLLFHYYDKDFNNEADTPDNFQSRRPNTSFCFLDIRSPGLGDTAMYLCATSRERTTYNEQFFGPGTRLTVL.

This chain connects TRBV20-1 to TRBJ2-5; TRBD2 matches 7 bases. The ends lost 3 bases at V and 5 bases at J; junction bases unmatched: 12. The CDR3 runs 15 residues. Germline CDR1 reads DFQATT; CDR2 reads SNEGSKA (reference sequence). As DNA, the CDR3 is TGCAGTGCTAGTCGGGTGGGAGGGCCTTGGGAGACCCAGTACTTC. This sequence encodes CSASRVGGPWETQYF.

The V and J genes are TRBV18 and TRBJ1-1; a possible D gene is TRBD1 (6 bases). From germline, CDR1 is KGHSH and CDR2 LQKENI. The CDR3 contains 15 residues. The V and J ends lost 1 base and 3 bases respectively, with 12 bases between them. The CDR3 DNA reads TGTGCCAGCTCACCACAAACAGGGTACGACACTGAAGCTTTCTTT. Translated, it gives CASSPQTGYDTEAFF.

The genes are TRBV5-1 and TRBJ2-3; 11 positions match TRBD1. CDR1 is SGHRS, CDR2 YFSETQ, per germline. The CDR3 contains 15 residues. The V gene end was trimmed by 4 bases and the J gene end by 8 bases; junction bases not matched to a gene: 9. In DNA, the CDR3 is TGCGCCAGCAGCGCCGGGACAGGGGGACAAGGTACGCAGTATTTT. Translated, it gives CASSAGTGGQGTQYF. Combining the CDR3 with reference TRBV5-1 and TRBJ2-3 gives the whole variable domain KAGVTQTPRYLIKTRGQQVTLSCSPISGHRSVSWYQQTPGQGLQFLFEYFSETQRNKGNFPGRFSGRQFSNSRSEMNVSTLELGDSALYLCASSAGTGGQGTQYFGPGTRLTVL.

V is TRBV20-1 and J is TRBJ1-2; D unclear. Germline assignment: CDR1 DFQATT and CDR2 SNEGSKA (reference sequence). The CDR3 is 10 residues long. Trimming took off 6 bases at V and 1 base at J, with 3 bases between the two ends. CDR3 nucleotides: TGCAGTGCATATAACTATGGCTACACCTTC. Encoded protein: CSAYNYGYTF.

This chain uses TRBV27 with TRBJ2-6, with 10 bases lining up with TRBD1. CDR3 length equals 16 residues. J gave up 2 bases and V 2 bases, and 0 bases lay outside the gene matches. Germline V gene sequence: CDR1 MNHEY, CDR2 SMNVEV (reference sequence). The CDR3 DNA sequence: TGTGCCAGCAGTTTAGGGACAGGGGCTGGGGCCAACGTCCTGACTTTC. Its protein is CASSLGTGAGANVLTF.

The CDR3 loop reads CASQGTGYSNQPQHF. DNA for the CDR3: TGTGCCAGCCAGGGGACAGGCTATAGCAATCAGCCCCAGCATTTT. The chain recombines TRBV7-2 with TRBJ1-5; 8 nucleotides line up with TRBD1. The length of the CDR3 is 15 residues. The ends lost 8 bases at V and 0 bases at J; junction bases unmatched: 6. Germline lookup yields CDR1 SGHTA and CDR2 FQGNSA.

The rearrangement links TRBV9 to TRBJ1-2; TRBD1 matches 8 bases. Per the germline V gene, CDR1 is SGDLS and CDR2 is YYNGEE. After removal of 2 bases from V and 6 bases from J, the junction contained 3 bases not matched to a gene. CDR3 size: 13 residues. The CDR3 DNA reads TGTGCCAGCAGCGTCCAGACAGGGGATGGCTACACCTTC. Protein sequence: CASSVQTGDGYTF.